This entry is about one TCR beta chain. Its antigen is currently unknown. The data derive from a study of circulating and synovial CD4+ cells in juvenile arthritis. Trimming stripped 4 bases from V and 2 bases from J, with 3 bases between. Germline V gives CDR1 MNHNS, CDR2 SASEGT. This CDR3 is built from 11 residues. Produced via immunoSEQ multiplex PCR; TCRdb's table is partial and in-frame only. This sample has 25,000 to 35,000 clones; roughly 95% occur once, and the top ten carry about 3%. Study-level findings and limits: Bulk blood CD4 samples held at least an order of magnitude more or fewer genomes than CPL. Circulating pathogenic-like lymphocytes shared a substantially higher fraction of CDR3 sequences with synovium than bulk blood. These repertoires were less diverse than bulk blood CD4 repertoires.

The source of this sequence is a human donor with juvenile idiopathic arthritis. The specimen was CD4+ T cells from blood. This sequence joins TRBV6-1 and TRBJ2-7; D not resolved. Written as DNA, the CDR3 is TGTGCCAGCAGTGGTACCTACGAGCAGTACTTC. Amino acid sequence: CASSGTYEQYF.